What follows describes a single T cell receptor (beta chain). What it recognizes is unknown. These data belong to a study of graft-versus-host responses after intestinal transplantation. Study-wide background: Each patient got anti-thymocyte globulin induction, then tacrolimus and steroids for approximately three years. Overall study findings and caveats: Peak levels of circulating GvH clones tracked with early post-transplant HvG declines.

The protocol was immunoSEQ multiplex PCR, while the TCRdb copy is restricted to in-frame clones and leaves out a portion. The sample consists of about 47,000 clones, around 96% of them appearing once. The germline gives CDR1 MNHNY, CDR2 SVGAGI (reference sequence). Trimming cost V 3 bases and J 0 bases, with 9 bases left between them. CDR3 size: 14 residues. The source material was PBMCs, sampled around 330 days after intestinal transplant. The V and J genes are TRBV6-6 and TRBJ2-7; D unclear. The clonotype comes from a human patient who received an intestinal transplant, so some T cells may come from the graft donor. The CDR3 here is CASSYNDLSYEQYF. Here the CDR3 DNA reads TGTGCCAGCAGTTATAATGACCTCTCCTACGAGCAGTACTTC.